A single sample gave rise to the 25 T cell receptor beta chains below, sequenced in a study of T cell responses to AZD1222 COVID-19 vaccine. Repertoires were generated with immunoSEQ multiplex PCR, while TCRdb's copy carries only in-frame clones and drops some. The sample comprises about 120,000 clones, roughly nine tenths of which are singletons, and around 1.6% rests with the top ten. Sequenced material: peripheral blood, taken on day 0 of AZD1222 vaccination. The receptors were sampled from an adult in good health.

In its sample, this clone was seen once. The rearrangement links TRBV5-1 to TRBJ1-2; the match to TRBD1 covers 9 bases. Looked up from germline, CDR1 is SGHRS and CDR2 is YFSETQ. The CDR3 is made up of 14 amino acids. V shed 3 bases and J 8 bases; nucleotides not matched to a gene: 8. CDR3 residues: CASSSQDRGHGYTF. The CDR3 DNA is TGCGCCAGCAGCTCCCAGGACAGGGGTCACGGCTACACCTTC.

The chain couples TRBV27 to TRBJ1-5; 8 positions match TRBD1. V gave up 5 bases and J gave up 3 bases; unmatched junction bases: 6. In germline, CDR1 is MNHEY, CDR2 SMNVEV (reference sequence). CDR3 length: 15 amino acids. CDR3 nucleotides: TGTGCCAGCAGTCCGCGACAGGGGCCCAATCAGCCCCAGCATTTT. This gives the protein CASSPRQGPNQPQHF.

V usage is TRBV18 and J usage is TRBJ1-1; 8 nucleotides agree with TRBD1. The CDR3 is 14 residues long. V shed 3 bases, J shed 3 bases, and the junction held 3 bases outside the gene matches. CDR1 and CDR2 (germline): KGHSH, LQKENI. CDR3 residues: CASSPRGQDTEAFF. CDR3 DNA: TGTGCCAGCTCACCGCGGGGACAGGACACTGAAGCTTTCTTT. The full variable domain, in which reference TRBV18 and TRBJ1-1 provide the parts outside the CDR3, is NAGVMQNPRHLVRRRGQEARLRCSPMKGHSHVYWYRQLPEEGLKFMVYLQKENIIDESGMPKERFSAEFPKEGPSILRIQQVVRGDSAAYFCASSPRGQDTEAFFGQGTRLTVV.

The chain is built from TRBV5-1 and TRBJ2-3; D gene ambiguous. V was trimmed by 0 bases and J by 3 bases, leaving 8 bases between them. Looked up from germline, CDR1 is SGHRS and CDR2 is YFSETQ. The CDR3 consists of 14 residues. The CDR3 DNA reads as TGCGCCAGCAGCTTGGCCGCAAGTACAGATACGCAGTATTTT. Its translation is CASSLAASTDTQYF.

V gene TRBV19 combines with J gene TRBJ1-1; D not resolved. The CDR3 has 15 residues. V lost 5 bases, J lost 4 bases, and 17 bases lay in between. CDR1 is LNHDA and CDR2 is SQIVND in the germline V gene (reference sequence). In DNA form, the CDR3 reads TGTGCCAGTAGTCCCTGGGGTGGCTCGGGCACTGAAGCTTTCTTT. Protein: CASSPWGGSGTEAFF.

The V and J genes are TRBV7-9 and TRBJ2-1; D remains ambiguous. Germline CDR1 and CDR2: SEHNR and FQNEAQ (reference sequence). With 9 bases removed from V and 7 bases from J, the gap between germline ends came to 10 bases. This CDR3 is built from 11 residues. The CDR3 here is CARRSGNEQFF. The DNA of the CDR3 is TGTGCCAGGAGAAGTGGAAATGAGCAGTTCTTC. Combining the CDR3 with reference TRBV7-9 and TRBJ2-1 gives the whole variable domain DTGVSQNPRHKITKRGQNVTFRCDPISEHNRLYWYRQTLGQGPEFLTYFQNEAQLEKSRLLSDRFSAERPKGSFSTLEIQRTEQGDSAMYLCARRSGNEQFFGPGTRLTVL.

This clone was seen a single time. The chain recombines TRBV7-9 with TRBJ2-3, with 11 positions matching TRBD2. The CDR3 is made up of 16 amino acids. The ends lost 5 bases at V and 4 bases at J; junction bases unmatched: 8. CDR1 and CDR2 from the germline V gene are SEHNR and FQNEAQ (reference sequence). This CDR3 is CASSPTSGSTPDTQYF. The CDR3 bases are TGTGCCAGCAGCCCTACTAGCGGGAGTACCCCAGATACGCAGTATTTT. Combining the CDR3 with reference TRBV7-9 and TRBJ2-3 gives the whole variable domain DTGVSQNPRHKITKRGQNVTFRCDPISEHNRLYWYRQTLGQGPEFLTYFQNEAQLEKSRLLSDRFSAERPKGSFSTLEIQRTEQGDSAMYLCASSPTSGSTPDTQYFGPGTRLTVL.

The V and J genes are TRBV5-8 and TRBJ1-4, with D maybe TRBD1 (5 bases). CDR3 length: 15 amino acids. The ends were cut back, 1 base at V and 0 bases at J, with 7 bases in the middle. CDR1 and CDR2 from the germline V gene are SGHTS and YDEGEE. DNA for the CDR3: TGTGCCAGCAGCTTGCAGGGATCAACTAATGAAAAACTGTTTTTT. As protein: CASSLQGSTNEKLFF.

This CDR3 reads CASSLRNSPKLNEQFF. CDR3 coding DNA: TGTGCCAGCAGCTTAAGGAATAGCCCTAAACTCAATGAGCAGTTCTTC. This rearrangement joins TRBV7-2 to TRBJ2-1, with unresolved D. Per the germline V gene, CDR1 is SGHTA and CDR2 is FQGNSA. The V and J ends lost 2 bases and 6 bases respectively, with 17 bases between them. This CDR3 spans 16 amino acids.

This clone has a handful of counts. V gene TRBV5-1 combines with J gene TRBJ2-1; TRBD2 aligns across 8 bases. This CDR3 has 16 amino acids. V shed 5 bases and J 3 bases; nucleotides not matched to a gene: 10. Germline loops: CDR1 SGHRS, CDR2 YFSETQ. CDR3 amino acids: CASSLGREGYYNEQFF. CDR3 DNA sequence: TGCGCCAGCAGTCTGGGACGGGAGGGCTACTACAATGAGCAGTTCTTC.

The J gene is TRBJ2-7, the V gene TRBV6-5; 8 nucleotides line up with TRBD1. V dropped 4 bases and J dropped 2; count of bases not matched to a gene: 4. The CDR3 covers 14 residues. The V gene's germline CDR1 is MNHEY and CDR2 SVGAGI. The CDR3 loop is CASSSGTGTYEQYF. CDR3 sequence (DNA): TGTGCCAGCAGTTCCGGGACAGGAACCTACGAGCAGTACTTC.

The genes are TRBV5-6 and TRBJ2-1; 14 bases map to TRBD2. The CDR3 length is 18 residues. CDR1 and CDR2 from the germline V gene are SGHDT and YYEEEE. The trim removed 4 bases at V and 0 bases at J, leaving 6 bases unmatched. The CDR3 nucleotides are TGTGCCAGCAGCAGGGGACTAGCGGGGGACAGCTCCTACAATGAGCAGTTCTTC. This gives the protein CASSRGLAGDSSYNEQFF.

The gene calls are TRBV9 and TRBJ2-2, with a tentative D call TRBD1 (7 bases). V was clipped by 4 bases and J by 2 bases, with 15 bases between them. Germline CDR1 and CDR2: SGDLS and YYNGEE. The CDR3 sequence is 16 residues long. The CDR3 sequence: CASSQGVAVNTGELFF. The CDR3 bases are TGTGCCAGCAGCCAGGGGGTAGCGGTTAACACCGGGGAGCTGTTTTTT.

The gene calls are TRBV19 and TRBJ1-3; D not certain. The CDR3 length is 15 residues. Trimming shortened V by 6 bases and J by 2 bases, and 14 bases separated the two germline ends. Germline V lookup: CDR1 LNHDA, CDR2 SQIVND (reference sequence). CDR3 coding DNA: TGTGCCAGTAGGGTAAAGGAAGGAGCTGGAAACACCATATATTTT. Translation gives CASRVKEGAGNTIYF.

This chain links TRBV6-5 with TRBJ1-2; the D gene is possibly TRBD1 (6 bases). V lost 7 bases and J lost 6, with 18 bases in between. This CDR3 is built from 14 residues. Germline assignment: CDR1 MNHEY and CDR2 SVGAGI. The CDR3 spells CASTALQGRDGYTF. The CDR3 DNA sequence: TGTGCCAGCACCGCACTACAGGGCAGGGATGGCTACACCTTC.

V is TRBV19 and J is TRBJ2-7, with D possibly TRBD2 on 5 matching bases. Germline V gene data show CDR1 as LNHDA and CDR2 as SQIVND (reference sequence). This CDR3 comprises 15 residues. V gave up 1 base and J gave up 1 base, with 11 bases separating them. The CDR3, as DNA: TGTGCCAGTAGTATAGTTGGGAGAGGGTCCTACGAGCAGTACTTC. It is translated as CASSIVGRGSYEQYF.

This rearrangement joins TRBV12-5 to TRBJ2-2, with TRBD2 identical over 11 bases. With V trimmed by 7 bases and J by 0 bases, 10 bases remained unmatched. From germline, CDR1 is LGHNT and CDR2 FRNRAP. The CDR3 extends over 18 amino acids. CDR3 nucleotides: TGTGCTAGTGCCGTAGGGACTAGCGGAAACGCGAACACCGGGGAGCTGTTTTTT. It encodes CASAVGTSGNANTGELFF.

The chain joins TRBV25-1 to TRBJ2-1; tentatively, D is TRBD1 (5 bases). Trimming pared 2 bases from V and 0 bases from J, leaving 5 bases between. The germline V gene has CDR1 MGHDK and CDR2 SYGVNS. The CDR3 extends over 14 amino acids. This CDR3 is CASSEQGSYNEQFF. CDR3 nucleotides: TGTGCCAGCAGTGAACAGGGCTCCTACAATGAGCAGTTCTTC. Looking up the rest from reference TRBV25-1 and TRBJ2-1 gives the full variable domain: EADIYQTPRYLVIGTGKKITLECSQTMGHDKMYWYQQDPGMELHLIHYSYGVNSTEKGDLSSESTVSRIRTEHFPLTLESARPSHTSQYLCASSEQGSYNEQFFGPGTRLTVL.

The chain links TRBV5-1 to TRBJ1-5; D is perhaps TRBD1 (5 bases). CDR3 length: 16 residues. The germline V gene encodes CDR1 SGHRS and CDR2 YFSETQ. V was pared by 0 bases and J by 3 bases, with 13 bases between. This CDR3 is CASSLEPIQDNQPQHF. The CDR3 DNA is TGCGCCAGCAGCTTGGAACCCATACAGGACAATCAGCCCCAGCATTTT.

V and J are TRBV25-1 and TRBJ1-4; 10 bases map to TRBD1. Germline values: CDR1 MGHDK, CDR2 SYGVNS. CDR3 length: 14 amino acids. The V and J ends lost 4 bases and 8 bases, in that order; junction bases with no gene match: 4. CDR3 amino acids: CASSGQGATEKLFF. The CDR3 nucleotides are TGTGCCAGCAGTGGACAGGGGGCAACCGAAAAACTGTTTTTT.

The chain combines TRBV4-1 with TRBJ1-2; tentative D call: TRBD1 (6 bases). Germline V gene sequence: CDR1 MGHRA, CDR2 YSYEKL. Trimming cost V 5 bases and J 0 bases, with 10 bases left between them. The CDR3 has 14 amino acids. The CDR3 loop is CASSYRDTNYGYTF. The CDR3 nucleotides are TGCGCCAGCAGCTATAGGGACACTAACTATGGCTACACCTTC.

This clone was seen just once. The rearrangement joins TRBV5-1 to TRBJ2-3, with 11 bases identical to TRBD2. The germline V gene encodes CDR1 SGHRS and CDR2 YFSETQ. V lost 2 bases and J lost 0; bases outside the gene matches: 8. This CDR3 is 18 amino acids long. The CDR3 sequence is CASSLALAGARSTDTQYF. CDR3 nucleotide sequence: TGCGCCAGCAGCTTAGCACTAGCGGGGGCCCGAAGCACAGATACGCAGTATTTT.

V is TRBV19 and J is TRBJ1-1, with D unclear. Germline loops: CDR1 LNHDA, CDR2 SQIVND (reference sequence). This CDR3 spans 14 amino acids. The V end was cut by 1 base, the J end by 6 bases, with 12 bases between. This chain's CDR3 is CASSIARNGAEAFF. In DNA form, the CDR3 reads TGTGCCAGTAGTATAGCCAGGAATGGCGCTGAAGCTTTCTTT.

The chain uses TRBV9 and TRBJ2-1, with D perhaps matching TRBD1 (6 bases). Germline-derived CDR1 and CDR2 are SGDLS and YYNGEE. The CDR3 is 14 residues long. Trimming removed 4 bases from V and 7 bases from J, with 15 bases in between. The CDR3 sequence is CASSPAPDRNEQFF. CDR3 DNA sequence: TGTGCCAGCAGCCCAGCCCCAGACAGGAATGAGCAGTTCTTC.

The rearrangement uses TRBV27 and TRBJ1-3, with a possible D match to TRBD1 (6 bases). Trimming took 7 bases from V and 0 from J, leaving 13 bases between them. The CDR3 is 15 residues long. CDR1 and CDR2 from the germline V gene are MNHEY and SMNVEV (reference sequence). CDR3: CASKPDRSSGNTIYF. The CDR3 nucleotides are TGTGCCAGCAAACCCGACAGGAGCTCTGGAAACACCATATATTTT.